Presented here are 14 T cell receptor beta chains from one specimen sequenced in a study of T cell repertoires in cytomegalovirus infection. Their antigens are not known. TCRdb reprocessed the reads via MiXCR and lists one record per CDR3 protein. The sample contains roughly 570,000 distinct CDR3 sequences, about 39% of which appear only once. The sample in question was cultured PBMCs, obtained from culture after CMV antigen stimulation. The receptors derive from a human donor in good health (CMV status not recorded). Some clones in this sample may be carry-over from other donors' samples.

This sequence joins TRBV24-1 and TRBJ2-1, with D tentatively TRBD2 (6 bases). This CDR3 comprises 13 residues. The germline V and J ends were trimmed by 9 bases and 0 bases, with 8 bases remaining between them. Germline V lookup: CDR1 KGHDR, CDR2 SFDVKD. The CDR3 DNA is TGTGCCACCGAGGGAGGCTCCTACAATGAGCAGTTCTTC. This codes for CATEGGSYNEQFF.

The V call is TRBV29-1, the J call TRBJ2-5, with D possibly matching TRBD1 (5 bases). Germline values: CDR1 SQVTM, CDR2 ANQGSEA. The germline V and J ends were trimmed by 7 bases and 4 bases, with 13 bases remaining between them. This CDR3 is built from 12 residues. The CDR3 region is CSATGSGETQYF. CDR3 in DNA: TGCAGCGCCACAGGATCGGGAGAGACCCAGTACTTC.

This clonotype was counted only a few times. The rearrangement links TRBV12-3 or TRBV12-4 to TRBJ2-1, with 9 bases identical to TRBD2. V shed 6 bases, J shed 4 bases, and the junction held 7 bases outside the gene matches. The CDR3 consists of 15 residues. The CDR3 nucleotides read TGTGCCAGCAGCTCCGGGACTAGCAGGTACAATGAGCAGTTCTTC. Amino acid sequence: CASSSGTSRYNEQFF.

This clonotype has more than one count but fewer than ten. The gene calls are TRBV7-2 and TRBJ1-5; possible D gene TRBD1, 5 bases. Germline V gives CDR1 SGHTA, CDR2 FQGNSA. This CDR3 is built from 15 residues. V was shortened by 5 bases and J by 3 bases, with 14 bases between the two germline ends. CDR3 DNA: TGTGCCAGCAGCCTAATAGGGGTGAACAATCAGCCCCAGCATTTT. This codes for CASSLIGVNNQPQHF.

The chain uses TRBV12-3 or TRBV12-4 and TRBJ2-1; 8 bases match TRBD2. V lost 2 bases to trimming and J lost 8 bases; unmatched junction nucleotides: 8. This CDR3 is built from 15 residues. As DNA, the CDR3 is TGTGCCAGCAGTTTATACGGGGGGGTCGGGGATGAGCAGTTCTTC. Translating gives CASSLYGGVGDEQFF.

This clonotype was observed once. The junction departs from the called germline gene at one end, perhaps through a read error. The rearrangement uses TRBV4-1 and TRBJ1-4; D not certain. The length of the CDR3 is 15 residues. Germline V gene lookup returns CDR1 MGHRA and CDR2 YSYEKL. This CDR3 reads CASSEDGATNEKLFF. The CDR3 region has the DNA TGCGCCAGCAGCGAAGACGGAGCAACTAATGAAAAACTGTTTTTT.

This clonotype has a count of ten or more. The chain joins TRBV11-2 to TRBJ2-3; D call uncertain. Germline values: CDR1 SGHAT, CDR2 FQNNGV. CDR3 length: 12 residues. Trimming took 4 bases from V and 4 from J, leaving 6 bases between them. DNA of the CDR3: TGTGCCAGCAGCTCCGATGCAGATACGCAGTATTTT. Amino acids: CASSSDADTQYF.

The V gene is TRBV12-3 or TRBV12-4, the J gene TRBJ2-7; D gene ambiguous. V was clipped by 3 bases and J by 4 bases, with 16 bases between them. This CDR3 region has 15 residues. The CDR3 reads CASSFQQSRLYEQYF. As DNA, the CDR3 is TGTGCCAGCAGTTTCCAGCAATCGAGACTGTACGAGCAGTACTTC.

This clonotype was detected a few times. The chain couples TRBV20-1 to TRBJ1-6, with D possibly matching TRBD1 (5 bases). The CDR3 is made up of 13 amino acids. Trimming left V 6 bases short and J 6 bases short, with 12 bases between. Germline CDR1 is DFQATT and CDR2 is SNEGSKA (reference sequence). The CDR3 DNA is TGCAGTGCCCGCGGGGGTCTTAATTCACCCCTCCACTTT. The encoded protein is CSARGGLNSPLHF.

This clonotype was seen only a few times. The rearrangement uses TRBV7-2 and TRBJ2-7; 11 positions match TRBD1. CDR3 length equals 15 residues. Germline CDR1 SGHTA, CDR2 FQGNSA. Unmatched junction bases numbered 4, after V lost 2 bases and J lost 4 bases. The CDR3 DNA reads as TGTGCCAGCAGCTTAAGCGGGACAGGGGGTTACGAGCAGTACTTC. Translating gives CASSLSGTGGYEQYF.

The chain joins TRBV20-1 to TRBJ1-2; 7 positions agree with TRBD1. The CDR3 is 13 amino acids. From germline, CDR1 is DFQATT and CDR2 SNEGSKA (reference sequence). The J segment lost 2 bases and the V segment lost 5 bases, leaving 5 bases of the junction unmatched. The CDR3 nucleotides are TGCAGTGCTCTAGACAGGGCCAACTATGGCTACACCTTC. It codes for CSALDRANYGYTF.

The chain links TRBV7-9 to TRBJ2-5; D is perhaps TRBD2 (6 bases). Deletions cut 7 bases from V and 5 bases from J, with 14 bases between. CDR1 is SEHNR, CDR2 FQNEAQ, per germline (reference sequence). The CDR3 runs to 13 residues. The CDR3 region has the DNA TGTGCCAGCAACACCGGGGGTCTGGAGACCCAGTACTTC. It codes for CASNTGGLETQYF.

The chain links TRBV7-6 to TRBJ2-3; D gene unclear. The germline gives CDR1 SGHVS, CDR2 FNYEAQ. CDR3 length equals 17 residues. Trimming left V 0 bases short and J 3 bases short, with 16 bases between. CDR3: CASSLAGGSSRTDTQYF. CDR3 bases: TGTGCCAGCAGCTTAGCGGGCGGAAGTAGCCGGACAGATACGCAGTATTTT.

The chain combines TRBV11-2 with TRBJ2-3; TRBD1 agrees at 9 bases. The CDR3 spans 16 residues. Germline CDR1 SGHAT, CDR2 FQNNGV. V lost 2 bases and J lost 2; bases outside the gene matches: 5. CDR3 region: CASSLSGTGITDTQYF. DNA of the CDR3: TGTGCCAGCAGCTTAAGCGGGACAGGGATCACAGATACGCAGTATTTT.